This paragraph covers one T cell receptor beta chain sequence. The same CDR3 arises from other DNA sequences in this sample as well. The sample comes from a study of blood T cell repertoires in COVID-19. Study information: COVID-19 samples collected from the United States, Italy and Spain covered acute and convalescent phases. Sources were T cells, B-cell-depleted T cells, or PBMCs; the material itself was cDNA or gDNA.

The V gene's germline CDR1 is SGHNT and CDR2 YENEEA. The CDR3 is 15 residues long. V gave up 1 base and J gave up 1 base, with 7 bases separating them. Original methodology: The authors estimated nucleated cell counts from reference gene primer amplification. Generated by immunoSEQ multiplex PCR, the TCRdb table keeps only in-frame clones and is missing some. Clonal size and the V and J genes are those of that table, whereas D and trimming came from the DNA. This sample carries 200,000 to 250,000 clones, 88% of them seen once, and the ten largest clones take just over 2.5%. Sequencing used PBMCs or T cells enriched from blood (not recorded which). The TCR sequence derives from a woman between 25 and 40 years old who had recovered from COVID-19. The rearrangement links TRBV11-3 to TRBJ2-2, with a possible D match to TRBD2 (5 bases). CDR3 region: CASSLAGGNTGELFF. CDR3 in DNA: TGTGCCAGCAGCTTAGCCGGAGGGAACACCGGGGAGCTGTTTTTT.